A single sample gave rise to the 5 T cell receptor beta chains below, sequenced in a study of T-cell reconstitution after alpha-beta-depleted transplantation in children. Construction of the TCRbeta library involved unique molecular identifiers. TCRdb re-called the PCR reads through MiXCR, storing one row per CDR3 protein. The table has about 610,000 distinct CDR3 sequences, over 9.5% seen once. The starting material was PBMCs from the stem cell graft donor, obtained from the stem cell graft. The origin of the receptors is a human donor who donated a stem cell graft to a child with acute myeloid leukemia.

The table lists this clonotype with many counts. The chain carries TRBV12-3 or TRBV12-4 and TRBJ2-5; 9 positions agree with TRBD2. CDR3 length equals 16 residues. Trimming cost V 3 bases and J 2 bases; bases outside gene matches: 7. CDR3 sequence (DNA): TGTGCCAGCAGTTTGTTTGGGCGGGGGGGACAAGAGACCCAGTACTTC. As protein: CASSLFGRGGQETQYF.

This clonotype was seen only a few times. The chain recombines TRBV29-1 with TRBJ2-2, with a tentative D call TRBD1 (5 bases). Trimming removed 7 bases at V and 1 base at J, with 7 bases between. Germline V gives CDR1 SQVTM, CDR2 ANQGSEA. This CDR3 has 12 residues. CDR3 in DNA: TGCAGCGCAGGACAGAACACCGGGGAGCTGTTTTTT. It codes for CSAGQNTGELFF.

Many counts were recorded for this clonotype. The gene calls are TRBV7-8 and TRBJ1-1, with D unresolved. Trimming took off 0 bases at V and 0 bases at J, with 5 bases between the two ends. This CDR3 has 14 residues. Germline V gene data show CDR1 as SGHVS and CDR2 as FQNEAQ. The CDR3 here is CASSLADMNTEAFF. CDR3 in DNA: TGTGCCAGCAGCTTAGCAGACATGAACACTGAAGCTTTCTTT. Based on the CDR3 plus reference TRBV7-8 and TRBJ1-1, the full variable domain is GAGVSQSPRYKVAKRGQDVALRCDPISGHVSLFWYQQALGQGPEFLTYFQNEAQLDKSGLPSDRFFAERPEGSVSTLKIQRTQQEDSAVYLCASSLADMNTEAFFGQGTRLTVV.

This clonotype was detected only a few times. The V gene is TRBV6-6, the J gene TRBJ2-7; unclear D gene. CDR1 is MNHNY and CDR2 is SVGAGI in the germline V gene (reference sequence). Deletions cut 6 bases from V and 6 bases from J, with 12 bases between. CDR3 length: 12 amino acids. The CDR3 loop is CASRTVPSEQYF. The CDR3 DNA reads TGTGCCAGCAGAACCGTCCCGTCCGAGCAGTACTTC.

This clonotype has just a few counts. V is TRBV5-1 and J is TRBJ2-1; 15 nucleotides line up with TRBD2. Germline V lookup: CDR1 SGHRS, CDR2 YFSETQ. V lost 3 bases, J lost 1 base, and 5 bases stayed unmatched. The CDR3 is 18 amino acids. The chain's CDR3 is CASSSGLAGGQSYNEQFF. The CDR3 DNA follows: TGCGCCAGCAGCTCTGGACTAGCGGGAGGGCAATCCTACAATGAGCAGTTCTTC.